A selection of T cell receptor beta chains follows, all from one sample in a study of blood T cell repertoires in COVID-19. TCRdb's copy holds only in-frame clones and misses some; the assay was immunoSEQ multiplex PCR. The data contain 140,000 to 150,000 clones, about 86% of them singletons. The sequencing sample was made of peripheral blood. The receptor set was obtained from a human donor in a cohort sampled during active COVID-19. CDR3s leave out the opening cysteine and the closing phenylalanine or tryptophan.

v_call cdr3_aa
TRBV18 ASSPSGQQGSREQY
TRBV5-1 ASSLAWTGPNTGELF
TRBV6-5 ASRGGPATNEKLF
TRBV6-1 ASSEAGGLGNQPQH
TRBV7-9 ASSLAGTGGPPLH
TRBV5-4 ASSSPSATNEKLF
TRBV19 ASSLAGTGGLGYT
TRBV7-9 ASSFKGKGGNNYGYT
TRBV4-1 ASSQDPGDVRYEQY
TRBV6-2/TRBV6-3 ASSTFGLAGYQGETQY
TRBV7-9 ASSLREDQPQH
TRBV18 ASSQSGSTDTQY
TRBV28 ASSPPGLAGGRQF
TRBV2 ASRGRAGNSPLH
TRBV18 ASSASRDNQPQH
TRBV19 ASRSLAGGNYEQY
TRBV6-5 ASSPAGNSNQPQH
TRBV28 ASKVQGFQLGSSTGELF
TRBV6-5 ASRSSGSSYNEQF
TRBV5-1 ASSDPQGAYEQY
TRBV7-9 ASSLIGTGLYNEQF
TRBV4-3 ASSQLAGTAETQY
TRBV11-2 ASSLVYGTSGYEQY
TRBV6-2/TRBV6-3 ASSDTGIPQETQY
TRBV27 ASSLGQVRAQY
TRBV6-2/TRBV6-3 ASSLQGFQNPGANVLT
TRBV6-5 ASSHSGVLSYEQY
TRBV6-1 ASSEVGGFFSGANVLT
TRBV28 ASSSPGTSIFYEQY
TRBV6-6 ASSTNRGSPLYGYT
TRBV27 ASSHVGRGLFYSNQPQH
TRBV4-1 ASSRTSGSASYEQY
TRBV10-2 ASSKTSGYEQY
TRBV4-3 ASSQDRQGFREQY
TRBV6-1 ASSEFGSGANVLT
TRBV19 ASSGGQGFSYEQY
TRBV9 ASSVASSYNEQF
TRBV7-8 ASTPDRDSYEQY
TRBV28 ASSGEGGGNQPQH
TRBV12-3/TRBV12-4 ASSLQGEDGYT
TRBV7-8 ASSPSRVGANVLT
TRBV29-1 SVVRTGQETQY
TRBV6-2/TRBV6-3 ASSSTNTGELF
TRBV29-1 SVLDSPYEQY
TRBV14 ASSQVAGGSNEQF
TRBV6-5 ASTYRTSVSNEQF
TRBV18 ASSPRGGTHYEQY
TRBV28 ASSQTGTRSYEQY
TRBV27 ASSLFGTGGDYSYGYT
TRBV10-3 AIRGPTTSISYNEQF
TRBV28 ASRDSFYSNQPQH
TRBV21-1 ASSKPPGQSGGPYYEQY
TRBV5-1 ASSLQVYEQY
TRBV7-2 ASSLGRTVNTEAF
TRBV5-4 ASSFGTGVYEQY
TRBV27 ASSSHSGRAPEQF
TRBV19 ASDSGRHTDTQY
TRBV29-1 SVQWDREASYEQY
TRBV7-3 ASSQGSLEQY